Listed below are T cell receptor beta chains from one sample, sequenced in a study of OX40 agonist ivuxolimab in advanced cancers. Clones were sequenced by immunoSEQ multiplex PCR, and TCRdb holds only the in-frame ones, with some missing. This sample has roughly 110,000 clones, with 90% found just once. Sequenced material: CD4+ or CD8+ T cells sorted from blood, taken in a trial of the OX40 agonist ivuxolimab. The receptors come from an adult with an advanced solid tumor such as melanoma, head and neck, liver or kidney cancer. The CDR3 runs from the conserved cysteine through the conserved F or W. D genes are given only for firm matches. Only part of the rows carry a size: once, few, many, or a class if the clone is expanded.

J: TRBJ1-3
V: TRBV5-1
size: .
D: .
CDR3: CASSPGGGNTIYF
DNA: TGCGCCAGCAGCCCCGGGGGAGGAAACACCATATATTTT

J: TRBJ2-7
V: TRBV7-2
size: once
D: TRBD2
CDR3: CASSGLAGAYEQYF
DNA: TGTGCCAGCTCAGGACTAGCGGGGGCCTACGAGCAGTACTTC

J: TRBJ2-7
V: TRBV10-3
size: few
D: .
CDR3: CAINRGSSYEQYF
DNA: TGTGCCATCAATCGGGGGAGCTCCTACGAGCAGTACTTC

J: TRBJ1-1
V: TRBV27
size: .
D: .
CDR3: CASSVSRDTEAFF
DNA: TGTGCCAGCAGTGTAAGTAGGGACACTGAAGCTTTCTTT

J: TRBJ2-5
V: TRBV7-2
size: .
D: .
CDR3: CASSPRVRETQYF
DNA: TGTGCCAGCAGCCCCAGGGTCCGAGAGACCCAGTACTTC

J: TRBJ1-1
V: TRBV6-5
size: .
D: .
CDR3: CASSFYSPIEATEAFF
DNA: TGTGCCAGCAGTTTCTATTCGCCAATCGAGGCCACTGAAGCTTTCTTT

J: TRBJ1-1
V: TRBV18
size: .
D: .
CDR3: CASSQGENTEAFF
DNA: TGTGCCAGCTCACAGGGGGAGAACACTGAAGCTTTCTTT

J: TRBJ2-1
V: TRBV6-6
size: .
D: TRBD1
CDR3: CASREGQVSYNEQFF
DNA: TGTGCCAGCAGAGAGGGACAGGTTTCCTACAATGAGCAGTTCTTC

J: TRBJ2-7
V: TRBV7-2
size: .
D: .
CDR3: CASKFWGTDEQYF
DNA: TGTGCCAGCAAATTCTGGGGAACCGACGAGCAGTACTTC

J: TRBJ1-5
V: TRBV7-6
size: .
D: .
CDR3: CASSLEGGGGGPQHF
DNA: TGTGCCAGCAGCTTAGAAGGGGGGGGAGGTGGGCCCCAGCATTTT

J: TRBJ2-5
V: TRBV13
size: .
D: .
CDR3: CASGRGSGETQYF
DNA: TGTGCCAGCGGGAGAGGGAGTGGGGAGACCCAGTACTTC

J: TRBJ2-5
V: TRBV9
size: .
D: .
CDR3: CASSERGLPGTQYF
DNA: TGTGCCAGCAGCGAGAGAGGGTTACCAGGGACCCAGTACTTC

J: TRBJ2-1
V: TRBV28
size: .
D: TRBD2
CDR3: CASETSGGYNEQFF
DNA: TGTGCCAGCGAGACTAGCGGGGGGTACAATGAGCAGTTCTTC

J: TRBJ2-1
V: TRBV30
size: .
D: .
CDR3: CACLRGALNEQFF
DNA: TGTGCCTGTTTGAGGGGGGCCCTCAATGAGCAGTTCTTC

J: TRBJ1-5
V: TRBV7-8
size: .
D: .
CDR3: CASSLREGTQPQHF
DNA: TGTGCCAGCAGCCTCAGGGAAGGGACTCAGCCCCAGCATTTT

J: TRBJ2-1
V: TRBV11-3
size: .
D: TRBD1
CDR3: CASSPGGFTSNEQFF
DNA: TGTGCCAGCAGCCCAGGGGGCTTTACCTCCAATGAGCAGTTCTTC

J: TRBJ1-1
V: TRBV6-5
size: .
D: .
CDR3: CASSLHLGSEAFF
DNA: TGTGCCAGCAGTCTTCACCTCGGGTCTGAAGCTTTCTTT

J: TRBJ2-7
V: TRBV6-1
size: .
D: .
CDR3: CASKTTLYEQYF
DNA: TGTGCCAGCAAAACCACCCTGTACGAGCAGTACTTC

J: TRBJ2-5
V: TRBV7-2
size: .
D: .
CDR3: CASSLWEKETQYF
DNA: TGTGCCAGCAGCTTATGGGAGAAAGAGACCCAGTACTTC

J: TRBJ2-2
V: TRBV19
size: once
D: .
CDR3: CASTEYLPLTGELFF
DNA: TGTGCCAGTACGGAGTACTTACCTCTAACCGGGGAGCTGTTTTTT

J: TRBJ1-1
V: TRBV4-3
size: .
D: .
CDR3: CASSQVRGVNTEAFF
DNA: TGCGCCAGCAGCCAAGTAAGGGGGGTCAACACTGAAGCTTTCTTT

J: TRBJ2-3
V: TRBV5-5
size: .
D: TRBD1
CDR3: CASSGTGAGDTQYF
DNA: TGTGCCAGCAGCGGGACAGGGGCCGGAGATACGCAGTATTTT

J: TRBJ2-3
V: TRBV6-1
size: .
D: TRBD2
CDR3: CATSSGGAGTDTQYF
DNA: TGTGCCACAAGTAGCGGGGGGGCCGGTACAGATACGCAGTATTTT

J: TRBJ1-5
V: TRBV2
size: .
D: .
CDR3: CASSETARVSNQPQHF
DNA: TGTGCCAGCAGTGAAACTGCCCGGGTTAGCAATCAGCCCCAGCATTTT

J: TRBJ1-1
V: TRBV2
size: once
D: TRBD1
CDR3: CASSYTGGGTEAFF
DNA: TGTGCCAGCAGTTATACAGGGGGGGGCACTGAAGCTTTCTTT

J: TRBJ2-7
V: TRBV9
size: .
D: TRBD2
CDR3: CASSVGSGGAREQYF
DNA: TGTGCCAGCAGCGTTGGCAGCGGGGGGGCGCGAGAGCAGTACTTC

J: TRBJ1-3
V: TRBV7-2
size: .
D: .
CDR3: CASSFMGGGNTIYF
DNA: TGTGCCAGCAGCTTTATGGGCGGGGGAAACACCATATATTTT

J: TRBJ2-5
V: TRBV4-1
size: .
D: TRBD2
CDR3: CASSHTGGAGETQYF
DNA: TGCGCCAGCAGCCATACCGGGGGGGCCGGGGAGACCCAGTACTTC

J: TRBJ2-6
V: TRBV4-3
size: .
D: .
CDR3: CASSRADSGANVLTF
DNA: TGCGCCAGCAGCCGCGCCGACTCTGGGGCCAACGTCCTGACTTTC

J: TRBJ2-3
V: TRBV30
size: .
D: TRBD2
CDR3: CAWSPRGSGGVRDTQYF
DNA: TGTGCCTGGAGTCCCAGGGGTAGCGGGGGGGTGAGAGATACGCAGTATTTT

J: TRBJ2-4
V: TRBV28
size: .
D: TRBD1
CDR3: CASSPQGALAKNIQYF
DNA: TGTGCCAGCAGTCCACAGGGGGCGTTGGCCAAAAACATTCAGTACTTC

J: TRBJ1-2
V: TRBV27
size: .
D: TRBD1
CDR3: CASSLSTGGVGTF
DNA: TGTGCCAGCAGTTTATCGACAGGGGGAGTTGGCACCTTC

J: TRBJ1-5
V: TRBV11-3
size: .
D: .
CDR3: CASSLNPSGVEDQPQHF
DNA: TGTGCCAGCAGCTTAAACCCATCAGGGGTGGAGGATCAGCCCCAGCATTTT

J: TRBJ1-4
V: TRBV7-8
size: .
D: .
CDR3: CASSPGATNEKLFF
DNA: TGTGCCAGCAGCCCAGGAGCAACTAATGAAAAACTGTTTTTT

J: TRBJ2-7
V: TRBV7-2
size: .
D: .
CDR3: CASSLEPYEQYF
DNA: TGTGCCAGCAGCTTAGAACCCTACGAGCAGTACTTC

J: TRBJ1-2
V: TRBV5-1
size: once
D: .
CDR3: CASSLVPGNYGYTF
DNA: TGCGCCAGCAGCTTGGTTCCGGGTAACTATGGCTACACCTTC

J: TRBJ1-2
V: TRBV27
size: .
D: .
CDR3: CASRGRTEGYGNGYTF
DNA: TGTGCCAGCAGGGGCCGGACGGAGGGCTATGGAAATGGCTACACCTTC